This T cell receptor (beta chain) was retrieved from a study of blood T cell repertoires in COVID-19. About the research overall: Italy, Spain and the United States were the sources of the convalescent and acute COVID-19 samples. The cDNA or gDNA used as material had been derived from T cells, B-cell-depleted T cells, or PBMCs.

Original processing methods: Reference gene primers were amplified, and this amplification served to estimate nucleated cell counts. Only in-frame clones appear in the TCRdb table, and some are missing; sequencing was by immunoSEQ multiplex PCR. V and J calls plus clone size are reproduced from that table; the DNA served to infer D and trimming. The data contain 94,000 or so clones, roughly 84% of them seen just once; the ten biggest clones take up approximately 25%. J lost 3 bases, V lost 0 bases, and 16 bases had no gene match. CDR3 length: 19 amino acids. Germline loops: CDR1 SGHRS, CDR2 YFSETQ. This receptor was obtained from a man in his sixties with acute or convalescent COVID-19. Material for sequencing was peripheral blood. The chain employs TRBV5-1 and TRBJ1-1, with TRBD1 matching over 8 bases. CDR3 in amino acids: CASSLARGRGTGRDTEAFF. The CDR3 DNA is TGCGCCAGCAGCTTGGCCAGAGGCAGGGGGACAGGAAGGGACACTGAAGCTTTCTTT. Variable domain in full (rest from reference TRBV5-1 and TRBJ1-1): KAGVTQTPRYLIKTRGQQVTLSCSPISGHRSVSWYQQTPGQGLQFLFEYFSETQRNKGNFPGRFSGRQFSNSRSEMNVSTLELGDSALYLCASSLARGRGTGRDTEAFFGQGTRLTVV.